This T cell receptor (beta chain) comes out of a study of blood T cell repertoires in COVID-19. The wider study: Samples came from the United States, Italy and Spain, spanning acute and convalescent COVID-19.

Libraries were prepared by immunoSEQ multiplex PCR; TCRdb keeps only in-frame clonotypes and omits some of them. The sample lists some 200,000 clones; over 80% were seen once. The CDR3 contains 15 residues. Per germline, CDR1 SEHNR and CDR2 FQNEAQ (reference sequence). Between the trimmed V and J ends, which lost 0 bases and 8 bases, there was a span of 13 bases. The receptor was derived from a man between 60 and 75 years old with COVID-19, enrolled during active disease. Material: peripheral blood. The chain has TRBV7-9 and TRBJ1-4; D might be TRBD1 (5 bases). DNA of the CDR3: TGTGCCAGCAGCTTAGCGGTCGGGGGAGGAGAAAAACTGTTTTTT. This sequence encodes CASSLAVGGGEKLFF.